The T cell receptor beta chain described here comes from a study of T cells in Graves' hyperthyroidism and ophthalmopathy. Germline CDR1 ENHRY, CDR2 SYGVKD. The trim removed 6 bases at V and 8 bases at J, leaving 5 bases unmatched. CDR3 length: 13 amino acids. The study's findings and limits: Ophthalmopathy and stable hyperthyroidism were told apart by a 13 V-J model. Progression to ophthalmopathy was predicted a median of about 6.6 months early.

Regions amplified from RNA transcripts were the TCR beta CDR3 regions. HTBI primers drove first-round RT-PCR of the TCR CDR3. TCRdb redid the calling of the multiplex PCR reads with MiXCR, one entry per CDR3 protein. The table has around 300,000 distinct CDR3 sequences, approximately 15% seen once. This clonotype was detected ten times or more. No antigen is known for it. Specimen: blood. This chain uses TRBV10-3 with TRBJ2-1, with 9 nucleotides matching TRBD2. The receptor's source is a young woman with Graves' hyperthyroidism. This CDR3 is CAISPTSGDEQFF. Written as DNA, the CDR3 is TGTGCCATCAGCCCGACTAGCGGTGATGAGCAGTTCTTC.